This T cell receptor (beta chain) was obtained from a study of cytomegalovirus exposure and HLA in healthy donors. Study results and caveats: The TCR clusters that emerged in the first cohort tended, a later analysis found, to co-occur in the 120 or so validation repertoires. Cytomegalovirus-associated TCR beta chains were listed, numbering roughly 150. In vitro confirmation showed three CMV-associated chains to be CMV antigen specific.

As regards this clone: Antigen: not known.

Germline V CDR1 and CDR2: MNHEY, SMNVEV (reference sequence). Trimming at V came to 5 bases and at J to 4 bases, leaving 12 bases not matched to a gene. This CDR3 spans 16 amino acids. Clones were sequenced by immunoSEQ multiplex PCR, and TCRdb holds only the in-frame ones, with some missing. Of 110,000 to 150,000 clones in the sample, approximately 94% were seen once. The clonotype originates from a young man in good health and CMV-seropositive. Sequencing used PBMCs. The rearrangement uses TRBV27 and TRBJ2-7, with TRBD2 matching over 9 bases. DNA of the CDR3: TGTGCCAGCAGTCCGCCCTTTGCGGGAGGGCTTTACGAGCAGTACTTC. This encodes CASSPPFAGGLYEQYF.